This TCR beta chain was sequenced during a study of cytomegalovirus exposure and HLA in healthy donors. PCR involved 60 Vbeta and 13 Jbeta primers. Using immunoSEQ multiplex PCR, the repertoire was profiled, and TCRdb retains in-frame clones only, with some absent. The data contain 200,000 to 250,000 clones, 85% to 90% of them singletons. The sequence derives from a human donor in good health. The sample taken for sequencing was PBMCs.

CDR3 residues: CATSRVPGQPTDTQYF. The CDR3 DNA follows: TGTGCCACCAGCAGAGTTCCGGGACAGCCCACAGATACGCAGTATTTT. The V and J genes are TRBV15 and TRBJ2-3; 7 bases are shared with TRBD1. The V segment lost 1 base and the J segment 2 bases; nucleotides outside the gene matches: 6. The CDR3 has 16 residues. Germline V CDR1 and CDR2: LNHNV, YYDKDF (reference sequence).